What follows describes a single T cell receptor beta chain. This entry is derived from a study of blood T cell repertoires in COVID-19. For the study at large: COVID-19 samples from acute and convalescent phases originated in the United States, Italy and Spain.

With 2 bases removed from V and 0 bases from J, the gap between germline ends came to 6 bases. The CDR3 consists of 14 residues. Germline CDR1 is SGHTA and CDR2 is FQGNSA. Assay: immunoSEQ multiplex PCR; the TCRdb copy retains only in-frame clones and omits some. The sample yields approximately 150,000 clones, approximately 90% seen once. The sequenced sample consisted of peripheral blood. The J gene is TRBJ2-3, the V gene TRBV7-2; no firm D call. The source of this sequence is a man in his fifties or sixties with active or convalescent COVID-19. CDR3 DNA sequence: TGTGCCAGCAGCTTAATTCTTAGCACAGATACGCAGTATTTT. Protein product: CASSLILSTDTQYF.